This entry features one T cell receptor (beta chain) sequence. This specimen comes from a study of CD8 T cells in Susac syndrome. CD8+ and CD4+ blood T cells underwent TCR beta sequencing. Both CD4+ and CD8+ T cells were negatively isolated, and TEMRA cells underwent FACS enrichment. RNA amounts of about 0.5 to 1 ug underwent reverse transcription with random hexamers. TCRdb called the immunoSEQ multiplex PCR reads again in MiXCR, with one record for every CDR3 protein. The sample holds some 300,000 distinct CDR3 sequences, around 85% seen once. In germline, CDR1 is LGHNA, CDR2 YNFKEQ. V lost 5 bases, J lost 3 bases, and 10 bases lay in between. CDR3 length: 13 residues.

The sample taken for sequencing was CD8+ T cells from PBMCs. The chain uses TRBV4-2 and TRBJ2-5; the D is unclear. The receptor was derived from a human donor with multiple sclerosis. The CDR3 DNA sequence: TGTGCCAGCAGCGAAACCCAGGAAGAGACCCAGTACTTC. The encoded protein is CASSETQEETQYF.